This T cell receptor beta chain comes out of a study of shared clonotypes between healthy human individuals. Turning to the study itself: Per donor, CD8 memory used one plate, CD8 naive used two, CD4 memory used three and CD4 naive used three. Findings of the study overall: Naive subsets usually exceeded memory subsets in estimated richness. Non-shared clonotypes were found to have lower generation probabilities than the clonotypes that were shared by all four of the sorted-subset donors.

The method was immunoSEQ multiplex PCR; TCRdb's version includes in-frame clones alone and lacks a portion of them. The table has some 2.1 million clones, over 85% seen once; the top ten hold more than 0.95%. Trimming left V 3 bases short and J 4 bases short, with 16 bases between. The V gene's germline CDR1 is GTSNPN and CDR2 SVGIG (reference sequence). The CDR3 sequence is 15 residues long. Naive CD8 cells were CD45RO-negative, positively selected for CCR7, excluding terminally differentiated effector memory CD45RA+ cells. Donation came from healthy HIV-negative adults that had no recent acute infections or vaccinations. As for this clone: The antigen remains unidentified.

The chain links TRBV30 to TRBJ1-5; possible D gene TRBD1, 6 bases. Sample: naive CD8+ T cells sorted from blood. The receptor was isolated from a man aged 18 to 35 in good health. CDR3 sequence: CAWRGGAFLNQPQHF. The CDR3 DNA follows: TGTGCCTGGAGGGGGGGCGCATTCCTTAATCAGCCCCAGCATTTT.